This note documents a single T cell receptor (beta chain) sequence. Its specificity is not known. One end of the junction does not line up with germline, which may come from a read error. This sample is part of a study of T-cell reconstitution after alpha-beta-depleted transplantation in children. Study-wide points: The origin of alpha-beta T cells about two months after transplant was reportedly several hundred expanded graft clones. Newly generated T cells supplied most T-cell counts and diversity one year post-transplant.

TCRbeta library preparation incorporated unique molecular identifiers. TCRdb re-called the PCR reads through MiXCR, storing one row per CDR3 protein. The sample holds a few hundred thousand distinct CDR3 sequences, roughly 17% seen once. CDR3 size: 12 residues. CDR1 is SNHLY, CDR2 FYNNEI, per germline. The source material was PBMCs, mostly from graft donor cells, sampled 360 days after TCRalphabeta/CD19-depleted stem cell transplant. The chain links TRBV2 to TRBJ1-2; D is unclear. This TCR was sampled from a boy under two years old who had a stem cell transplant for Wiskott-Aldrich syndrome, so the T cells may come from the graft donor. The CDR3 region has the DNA TGTGCCAGCAATGAAAGGGTCCTCGGCTACACCTTC. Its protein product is CASNERVLGYTF.